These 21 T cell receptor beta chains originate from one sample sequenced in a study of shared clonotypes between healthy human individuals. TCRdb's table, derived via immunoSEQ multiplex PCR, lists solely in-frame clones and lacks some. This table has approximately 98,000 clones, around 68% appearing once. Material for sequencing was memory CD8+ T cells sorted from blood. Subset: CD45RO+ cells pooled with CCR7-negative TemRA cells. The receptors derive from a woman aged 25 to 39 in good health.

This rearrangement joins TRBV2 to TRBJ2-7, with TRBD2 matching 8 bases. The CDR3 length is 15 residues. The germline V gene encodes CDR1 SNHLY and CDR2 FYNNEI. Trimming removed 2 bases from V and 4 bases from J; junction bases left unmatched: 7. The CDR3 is CASSELSGGPYEQYF. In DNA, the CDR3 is TGTGCCAGCAGTGAACTCTCGGGAGGGCCTTACGAGCAGTACTTC.

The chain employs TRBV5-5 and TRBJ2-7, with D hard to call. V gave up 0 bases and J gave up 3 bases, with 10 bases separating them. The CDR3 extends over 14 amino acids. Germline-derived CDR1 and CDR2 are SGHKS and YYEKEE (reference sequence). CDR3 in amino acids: CASSLVIANYEQYF. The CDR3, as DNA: TGTGCCAGCAGCTTGGTGATCGCAAACTACGAGCAGTACTTC.

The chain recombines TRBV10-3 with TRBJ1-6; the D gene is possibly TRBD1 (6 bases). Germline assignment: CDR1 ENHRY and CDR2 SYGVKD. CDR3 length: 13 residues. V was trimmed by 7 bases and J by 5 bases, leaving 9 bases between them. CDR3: CAIKRQDNSPLHF. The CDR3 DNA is TGTGCCATCAAGAGACAGGATAATTCACCCCTCCACTTT.

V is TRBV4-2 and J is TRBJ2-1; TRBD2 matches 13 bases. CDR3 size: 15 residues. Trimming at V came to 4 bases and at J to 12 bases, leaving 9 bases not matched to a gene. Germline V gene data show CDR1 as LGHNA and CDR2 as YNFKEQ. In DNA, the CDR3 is TGTGCCAGCAGCCCGATAGTGGGGACTAGCGGGACGCAGTTCTTC. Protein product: CASSPIVGTSGTQFF.

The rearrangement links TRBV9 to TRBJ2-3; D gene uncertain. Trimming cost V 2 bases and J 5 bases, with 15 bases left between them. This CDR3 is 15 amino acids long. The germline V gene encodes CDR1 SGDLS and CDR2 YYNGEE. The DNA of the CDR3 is TGTGCCAGCAGCGTTTTAGGCCGTGTTGGAGATACGCAGTATTTT. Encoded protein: CASSVLGRVGDTQYF.

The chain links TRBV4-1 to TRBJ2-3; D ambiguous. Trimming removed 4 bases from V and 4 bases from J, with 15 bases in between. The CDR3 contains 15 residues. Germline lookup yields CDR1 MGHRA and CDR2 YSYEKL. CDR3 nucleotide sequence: TGCGCCAGCAGCCTTACGGTCAGGCCCCCAGATACGCAGTATTTT. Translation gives CASSLTVRPPDTQYF.

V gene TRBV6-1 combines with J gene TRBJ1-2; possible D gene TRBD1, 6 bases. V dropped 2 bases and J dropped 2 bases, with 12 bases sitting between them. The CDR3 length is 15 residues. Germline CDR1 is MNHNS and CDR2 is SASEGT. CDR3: CASSEWGGANYGYTF. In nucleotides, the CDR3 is TGTGCCAGCAGTGAATGGGGGGGCGCAAACTATGGCTACACCTTC.

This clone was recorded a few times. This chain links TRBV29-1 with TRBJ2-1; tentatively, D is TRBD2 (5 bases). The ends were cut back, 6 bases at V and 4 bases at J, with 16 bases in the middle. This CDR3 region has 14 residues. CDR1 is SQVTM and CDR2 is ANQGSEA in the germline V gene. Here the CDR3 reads CSVNRGRQYNEQFF. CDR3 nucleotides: TGCAGCGTGAACCGGGGTAGACAATACAATGAGCAGTTCTTC.

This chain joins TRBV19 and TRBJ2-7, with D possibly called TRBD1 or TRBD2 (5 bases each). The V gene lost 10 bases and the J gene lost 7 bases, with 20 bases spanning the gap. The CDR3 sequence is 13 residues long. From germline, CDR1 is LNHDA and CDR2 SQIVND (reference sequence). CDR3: CATRGVGEREQYF. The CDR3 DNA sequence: TGTGCCACCAGAGGGGTAGGGGAGCGGGAGCAGTACTTC.

The CDR3 loop is CASSLGGGRETQYF. DNA of the CDR3: TGTGCCAGCAGCCTAGGGGGAGGTAGGGAGACCCAGTACTTC. The chain combines TRBV4-2 with TRBJ2-5; D possibly matches TRBD1 or TRBD2 (6 bases each). V was cut by 4 bases and J by 5 bases, with 14 bases left in between. The CDR3 covers 14 residues. The germline V gene has CDR1 LGHNA and CDR2 YNFKEQ.

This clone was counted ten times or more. As DNA, the CDR3 is TGTGCCAGCAGCCCCGGGTACGCCGGGGAGCTGTTTTTT. Translated: CASSPGYAGELFF. This rearrangement joins TRBV7-3 to TRBJ2-2; D is unresolved. This CDR3 comprises 13 residues. The V end lost 5 bases, the J end lost 6 bases, and 10 bases lay between the germline ends. Germline V CDR1 and CDR2: SGHTA, FQGTGA.

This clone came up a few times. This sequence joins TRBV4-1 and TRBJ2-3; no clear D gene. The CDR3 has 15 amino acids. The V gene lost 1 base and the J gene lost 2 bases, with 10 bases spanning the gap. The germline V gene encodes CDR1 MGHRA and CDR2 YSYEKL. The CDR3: CASSQAFYNTDTQYF. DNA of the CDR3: TGCGCCAGCAGCCAAGCTTTCTACAACACAGATACGCAGTATTTT.

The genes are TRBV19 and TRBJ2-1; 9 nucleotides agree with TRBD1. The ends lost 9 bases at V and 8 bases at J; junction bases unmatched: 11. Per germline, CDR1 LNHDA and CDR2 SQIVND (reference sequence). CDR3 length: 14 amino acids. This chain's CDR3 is CASTGTGMSDEQFF. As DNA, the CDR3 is TGTGCCAGCACCGGGACAGGGATGTCGGATGAGCAGTTCTTC.

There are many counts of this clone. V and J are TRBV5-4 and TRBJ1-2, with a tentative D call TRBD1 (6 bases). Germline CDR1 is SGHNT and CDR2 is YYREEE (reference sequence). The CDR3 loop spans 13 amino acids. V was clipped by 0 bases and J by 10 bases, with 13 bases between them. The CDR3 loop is CASSLDRDRDYTF. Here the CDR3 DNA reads TGTGCCAGCAGCTTGGACAGGGACCGGGACTACACCTTC.

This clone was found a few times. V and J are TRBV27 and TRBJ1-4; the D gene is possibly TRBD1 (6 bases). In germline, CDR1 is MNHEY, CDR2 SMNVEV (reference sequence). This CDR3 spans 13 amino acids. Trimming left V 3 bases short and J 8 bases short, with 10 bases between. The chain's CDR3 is CASSFEGEEKLFF. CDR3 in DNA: TGTGCCAGCAGTTTCGAGGGGGAGGAAAAACTGTTTTTT.

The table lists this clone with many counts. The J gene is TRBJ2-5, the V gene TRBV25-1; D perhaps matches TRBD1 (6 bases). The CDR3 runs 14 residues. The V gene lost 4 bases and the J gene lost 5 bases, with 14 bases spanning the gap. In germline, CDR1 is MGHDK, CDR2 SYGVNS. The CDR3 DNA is TGTGCCAGCAGTGGAAACAGGGTGATGGAGACCCAGTACTTC. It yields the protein CASSGNRVMETQYF.

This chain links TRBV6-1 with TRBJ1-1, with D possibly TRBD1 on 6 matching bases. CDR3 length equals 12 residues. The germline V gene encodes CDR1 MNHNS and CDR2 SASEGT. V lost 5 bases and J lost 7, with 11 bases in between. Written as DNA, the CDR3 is TGTGCCAGCAGTCAGGGGATGGGTGAAGCTTTCTTT. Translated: CASSQGMGEAFF.

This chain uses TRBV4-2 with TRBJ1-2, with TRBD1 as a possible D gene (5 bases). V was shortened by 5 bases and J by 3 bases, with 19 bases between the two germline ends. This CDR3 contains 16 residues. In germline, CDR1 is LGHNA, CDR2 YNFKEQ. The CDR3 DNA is TGTGCCAGCAGCTCTTTAAATGACCAGGGCTACTATGGCTACACCTTC. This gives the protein CASSSLNDQGYYGYTF.

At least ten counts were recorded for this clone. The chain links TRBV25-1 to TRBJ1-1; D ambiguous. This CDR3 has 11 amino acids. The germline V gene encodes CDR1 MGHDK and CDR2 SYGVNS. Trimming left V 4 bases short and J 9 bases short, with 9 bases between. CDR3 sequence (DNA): TGTGCCAGCAGTGTAAGCAGCCAAGCTTTCTTT. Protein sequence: CASSVSSQAFF.

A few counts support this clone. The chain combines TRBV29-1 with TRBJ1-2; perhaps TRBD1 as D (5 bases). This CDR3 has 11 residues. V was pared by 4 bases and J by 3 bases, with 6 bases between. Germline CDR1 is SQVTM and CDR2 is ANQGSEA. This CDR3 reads CSVVGDYGYTF. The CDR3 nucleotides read TGCAGCGTTGTGGGGGACTATGGCTACACCTTC.

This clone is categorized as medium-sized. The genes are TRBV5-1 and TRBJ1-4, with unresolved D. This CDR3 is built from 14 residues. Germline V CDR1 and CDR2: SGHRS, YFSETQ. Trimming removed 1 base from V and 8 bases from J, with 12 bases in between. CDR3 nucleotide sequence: TGCGCCAGCAGCTTGTTTGCAGACGGGGAAAAACTGTTTTTT. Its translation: CASSLFADGEKLFF.